A selection of T cell receptor beta chains follows, all from one sample in a study of cytomegalovirus exposure and HLA in healthy donors. TCRdb's table, derived via immunoSEQ multiplex PCR, lists solely in-frame clones and lacks some. The table shows some 140,000 clones, with over 70% occurring only once. Source material: PBMCs. Source of these receptors: a man between 25 and 39 years old in good health and CMV-seropositive. The CDR3 runs from the conserved cysteine through the conserved F or W. A D gene is named only where the DNA matches it firmly. Expanded clones are given a class, and other clones once, few, many or no size at all.

size	V	J	D	CDR3	DNA
-	TRBV14	TRBJ2-7	-	CASSLPHRPFYEQYF	TGTGCCAGCAGCCTGCCGCACAGGCCTTTCTACGAGCAGTACTTC
-	TRBV28	TRBJ2-5	TRBD2	CASSFGGRAFGRTQYF	TGTGCCAGCAGTTTTGGCGGGAGGGCCTTCGGAAGGACCCAGTACTTC
few	TRBV5-4	TRBJ2-1	TRBD2	CASSRAGVRYNEQFF	TGTGCCAGCAGCCGAGCGGGAGTTAGGTACAATGAGCAGTTCTTC
-	TRBV6-5	TRBJ2-7	-	CASRGSETYEQYF	TGTGCCAGCAGGGGTAGCGAGACCTACGAGCAGTACTTC
-	TRBV29-1	TRBJ2-7	-	CSVSRDTYEQYF	TGCAGCGTCAGCAGGGACACCTACGAGCAGTACTTC
-	TRBV19	TRBJ1-3	-	CASSIGYDTSSGNTIYF	TGTGCCAGTAGTATAGGCTACGACACAAGCTCTGGAAACACCATATATTTT
-	TRBV27	TRBJ2-1	TRBD2	CASSSLPGLAGNQVEQFF	TGTGCCAGCAGTTCTCTCCCGGGACTAGCGGGAAATCAGGTTGAGCAGTTCTTC
-	TRBV2	TRBJ1-5	TRBD1	CASSEVQGGQPQHF	TGTGCCAGCAGTGAGGTACAGGGGGGTCAGCCCCAGCATTTT
-	TRBV28	TRBJ2-3	TRBD2	CASSGYGASGSLDADTQYF	TGTGCCAGCAGTGGCTACGGGGCTAGCGGGAGTTTGGACGCAGATACGCAGTATTTT
-	TRBV28	TRBJ2-7	TRBD2	CASTLAGGSYEQYF	TGTGCCAGCACCTTAGCGGGAGGGTCCTACGAGCAGTACTTC
few	TRBV11-2	TRBJ2-7	-	CASSLGRGYEQYF	TGTGCCAGCAGCTTAGGACGGGGGTACGAGCAGTACTTC
-	TRBV29-1	TRBJ1-2	-	CSVLGRDTNYGYTF	TGCAGCGTTTTAGGTAGGGACACAAACTATGGCTACACCTTC
once	TRBV5-6	TRBJ1-2	-	CASSFAGRDSAGYTF	TGTGCCAGCAGCTTTGCAGGGAGGGACTCAGCTGGCTACACCTTC
-	TRBV9	TRBJ2-7	-	CASSVASTSSYEQYF	TGTGCCAGCAGCGTAGCTTCGACTAGTAGTTACGAGCAGTACTTC
-	TRBV7-8	TRBJ2-1	TRBD2	CASSFSRLAGYNEQFF	TGTGCCAGCAGCTTTTCCCGGCTAGCGGGCTACAATGAGCAGTTCTTC
once	TRBV15	TRBJ2-1	TRBD2	CATSRESSGRNEQFF	TGTGCCACCAGCAGAGAGTCTAGCGGGAGGAATGAGCAGTTCTTC
-	TRBV5-4	TRBJ1-1	-	CASSSEGQAVREDTEAFF	TGTGCCAGCAGCTCGGAGGGGCAGGCCGTGAGGGAAGACACTGAAGCTTTCTTT
-	TRBV7-2	TRBJ2-1	TRBD2	CASSGGRANEQFF	TGTGCCAGCAGTGGCGGGAGGGCGAATGAGCAGTTCTTC
once	TRBV29-1	TRBJ2-3	TRBD1	CSVPNGGQGRADTQYF	TGCAGCGTCCCTAACGGGGGACAGGGAAGGGCAGATACGCAGTATTTT
-	TRBV6-4	TRBJ2-5	TRBD2	CASGEAGDPQETQYF	TGTGCCAGCGGTGAGGCGGGAGATCCTCAAGAGACCCAGTACTTC
-	TRBV27	TRBJ2-3	TRBD1	CASSFRGRMSDTQYF	TGTGCCAGCAGTTTCAGGGGGCGGATGTCGGATACGCAGTATTTT
-	TRBV4-2	TRBJ2-3	TRBD2	CASSQDPSGRADDTQYF	TGTGCCAGCAGCCAAGATCCTAGCGGGAGGGCCGACGATACGCAGTATTTT
-	TRBV7-3	TRBJ2-1	-	CASSLGTNNEQFF	TGTGCCAGCAGCTTAGGCACCAACAATGAGCAGTTCTTC
-	TRBV27	TRBJ1-1	-	CASSLSRTLTPWAFF	TGTGCCAGCAGTTTATCGCGGACACTCACCCCCTGGGCTTTCTTT
-	TRBV29-1	TRBJ2-3	TRBD2	CSVVGLAGETDTQYF	TGCAGCGTTGTGGGTCTAGCGGGAGAGACAGATACGCAGTATTTT
once	TRBV30	TRBJ2-3	-	CACSQASKDTQYF	TGTGCCTGTAGTCAGGCGTCGAAAGATACGCAGTATTTT
-	TRBV7-2	TRBJ2-7	TRBD2	CASSLASGGYYEQYF	TGTGCCAGCAGCTTAGCAAGCGGGGGATACTACGAGCAGTACTTC
-	TRBV15	TRBJ2-1	TRBD2	CATSGGLSGRADEQFF	TGTGCCACCAGCGGAGGACTTAGCGGGAGGGCCGATGAGCAGTTCTTC
once	TRBV28	TRBJ2-2	-	CASLTAPGSGELFF	TGTGCCAGCCTTACCGCCCCCGGTTCCGGGGAGCTGTTTTTT
-	TRBV2	TRBJ2-3	-	CASSRRAYTDTQYF	TGTGCCAGCAGTCGCAGGGCCTACACAGATACGCAGTATTTT
few	TRBV6-5	TRBJ2-3	-	CASSYSTSTDTQYF	TGTGCCAGCAGTTACTCGACTAGCACAGATACGCAGTATTTT
few	TRBV25-1	TRBJ2-7	TRBD1	CASSGDRGHYEQYF	TGTGCCAGCAGTGGTGACAGGGGACACTACGAGCAGTACTTC
-	TRBV9	TRBJ1-5	-	CASSVDGTPNQPQHF	TGTGCCAGCAGCGTAGACGGGACACCTAATCAGCCCCAGCATTTT
-	TRBV5-6	TRBJ2-7	-	CASSPIRGSSYEQYF	TGTGCCAGCAGCCCAATCAGGGGAAGCTCCTACGAGCAGTACTTC
-	TRBV19	TRBJ2-7	-	CANPHSSYEQYF	TGTGCCAACCCACATTCCTCCTACGAGCAGTACTTC
few	TRBV5-4	TRBJ1-2	-	CASSLGTESRGYTF	TGTGCCAGCAGCTTGGGGACAGAATCGCGTGGCTACACCTTC
-	TRBV6-5	TRBJ1-6	TRBD1	CATRTGGHSPLHF	TGTGCCACCCGGACAGGGGGGCATTCACCCCTCCACTTT
-	TRBV29-1	TRBJ2-1	-	CSVDFGSRSYNEQFF	TGCAGCGTTGATTTCGGGAGCCGCTCCTACAATGAGCAGTTCTTC
-	TRBV7-9	TRBJ2-1	-	CASSPMAGVVANEQFF	TGTGCCAGCAGCCCCATGGCAGGGGTGGTTGCAAATGAGCAGTTCTTC
few	TRBV9	TRBJ1-2	TRBD1	CASSSTGAGYTF	TGTGCCAGCAGTTCGACAGGGGCTGGCTACACCTTC
few	TRBV5-1	TRBJ2-1	TRBD1	CASSLGQGAVDEQFF	TGCGCCAGCAGCTTGGGACAGGGGGCTGTCGATGAGCAGTTCTTC
-	TRBV19	TRBJ1-1	-	CASSLDRMNTEAFF	TGTGCCAGTAGTCTAGACAGGATGAACACTGAAGCTTTCTTT
-	TRBV25-1	TRBJ2-7	-	CASSDTGFSYEQYF	TGTGCCAGCAGTGATACAGGGTTCTCCTACGAGCAGTACTTC
-	TRBV7-2	TRBJ2-1	TRBD2	CASSRTSVYNEQFF	TGTGCCAGCAGCCGGACTAGCGTCTACAATGAGCAGTTCTTC
few	TRBV5-1	TRBJ2-7	-	CASSREGEGLYEQYF	TGCGCCAGCAGCCGAGAGGGGGAGGGCCTCTACGAGCAGTACTTC
-	TRBV15	TRBJ1-4	TRBD1	CATSRVRTGGEKLFF	TGTGCCACCAGCAGAGTGAGAACAGGGGGAGAAAAACTGTTTTTT
-	TRBV6-1	TRBJ2-7	TRBD1	CAGGPRDSTYEQYF	TGTGCCGGAGGCCCCCGGGACAGTACCTACGAGCAGTACTTC
-	TRBV28	TRBJ2-3	-	CASSYTGRGTDTQYF	TGTGCCAGCAGCTATACGGGCAGGGGCACAGATACGCAGTATTTT
-	TRBV6-5	TRBJ2-7	TRBD1	CASSYSNRGVEQYF	TGTGCCAGCAGTTACTCGAACAGGGGGGTCGAGCAGTACTTC
-	TRBV5-4	TRBJ2-7	-	CASSLRGAPYEQYF	TGTGCCAGCAGCTTGCGGGGGGCCCCCTACGAGCAGTACTTC
-	TRBV11-2	TRBJ2-2	TRBD1	CASSLVGQGTGELFF	TGTGCCAGCAGCTTAGTGGGACAGGGAACCGGGGAGCTGTTTTTT
-	TRBV7-9	TRBJ2-5	-	CASSLDRPGVLRETQYF	TGTGCCAGCAGCTTAGACCGTCCAGGTGTCCTTCGAGAGACCCAGTACTTC
-	TRBV11-2	TRBJ1-1	-	CASSFVQNTEAFF	TGTGCCAGCAGCTTTGTCCAAAATACTGAAGCTTTCTTT
-	TRBV29-1	TRBJ2-3	-	CSVGIGTDTQYF	TGCAGCGTTGGTATCGGGACAGATACGCAGTATTTT
-	TRBV5-1	TRBJ2-5	TRBD1	CASSYGQGAGSGETQYF	TGCGCCAGCAGCTATGGACAGGGAGCGGGCTCGGGAGAGACCCAGTACTTC
-	TRBV7-7	TRBJ2-1	TRBD2	CASSPPAVAAREKGEQFF	TGTGCTAGCAGCCCCCCTGCGGTCGCGGCGCGGGAGAAGGGGGAGCAGTTCTTC
-	TRBV7-2	TRBJ2-7	TRBD1	CASSLAPGGPYEQYF	TGTGCCAGCAGCTTAGCCCCAGGGGGCCCCTACGAGCAGTACTTC
-	TRBV29-1	TRBJ1-1	-	CSVERRLNTEAFF	TGCAGCGTTGAACGGCGGTTGAACACTGAAGCTTTCTTT